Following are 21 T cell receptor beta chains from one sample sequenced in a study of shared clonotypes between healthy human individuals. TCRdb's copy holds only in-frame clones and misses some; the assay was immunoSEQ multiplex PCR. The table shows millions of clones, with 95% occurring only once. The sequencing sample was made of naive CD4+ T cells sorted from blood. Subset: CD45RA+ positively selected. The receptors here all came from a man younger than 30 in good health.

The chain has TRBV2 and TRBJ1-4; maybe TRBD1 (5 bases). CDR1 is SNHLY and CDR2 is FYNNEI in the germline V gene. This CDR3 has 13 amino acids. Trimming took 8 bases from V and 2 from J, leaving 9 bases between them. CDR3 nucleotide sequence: TGTGCCAGCGTTTCAGGGACTAATGAAAAACTGTTTTTT. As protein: CASVSGTNEKLFF.

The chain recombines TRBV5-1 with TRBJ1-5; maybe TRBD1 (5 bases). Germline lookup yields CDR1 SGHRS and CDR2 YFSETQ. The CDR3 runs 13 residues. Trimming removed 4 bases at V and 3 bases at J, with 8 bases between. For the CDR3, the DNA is TGCGCCAGCAGCCCAGGGTTCAATCAGCCCCAGCATTTT. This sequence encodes CASSPGFNQPQHF.

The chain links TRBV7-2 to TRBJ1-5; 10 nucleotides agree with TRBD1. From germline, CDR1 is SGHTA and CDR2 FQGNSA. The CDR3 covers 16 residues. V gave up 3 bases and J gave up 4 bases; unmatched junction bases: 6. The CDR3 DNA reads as TGTGCCAGCAGCTTTTCCGGGACAGGGGAGAATCAGCCCCAGCATTTT. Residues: CASSFSGTGENQPQHF.

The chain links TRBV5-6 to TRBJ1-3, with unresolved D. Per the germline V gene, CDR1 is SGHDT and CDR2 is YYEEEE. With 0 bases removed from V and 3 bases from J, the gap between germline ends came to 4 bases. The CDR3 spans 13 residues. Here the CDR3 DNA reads TGTGCCAGCAGCTTGGGATATGGAAACACCATATATTTT. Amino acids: CASSLGYGNTIYF.

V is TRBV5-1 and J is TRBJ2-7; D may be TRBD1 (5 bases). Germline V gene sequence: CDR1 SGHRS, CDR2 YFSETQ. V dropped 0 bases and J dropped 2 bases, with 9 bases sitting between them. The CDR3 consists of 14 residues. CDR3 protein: CASSLETAAYEQYF. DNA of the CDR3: TGCGCCAGCAGCTTGGAGACAGCCGCCTACGAGCAGTACTTC.

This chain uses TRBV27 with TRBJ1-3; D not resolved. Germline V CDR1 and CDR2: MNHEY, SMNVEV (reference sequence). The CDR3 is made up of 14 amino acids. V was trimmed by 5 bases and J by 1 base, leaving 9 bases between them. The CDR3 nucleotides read TGTGCCAGCAGTGGATCGGAGTCTGGAAACACCATATATTTT. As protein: CASSGSESGNTIYF.

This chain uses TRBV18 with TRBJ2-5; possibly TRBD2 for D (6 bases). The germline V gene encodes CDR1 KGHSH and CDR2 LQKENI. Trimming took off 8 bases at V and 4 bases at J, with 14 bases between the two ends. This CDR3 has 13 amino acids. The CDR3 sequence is CASAGTGVETQYF. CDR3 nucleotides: TGTGCCAGCGCGGGAACGGGGGTAGAGACCCAGTACTTC.

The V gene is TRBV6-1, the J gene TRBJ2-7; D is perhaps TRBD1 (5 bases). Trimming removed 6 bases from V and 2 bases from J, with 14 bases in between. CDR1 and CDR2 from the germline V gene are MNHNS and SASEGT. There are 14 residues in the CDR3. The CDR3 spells CASRAIQGTYEQYF. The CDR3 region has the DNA TGTGCCAGCAGAGCGATCCAGGGAACCTACGAGCAGTACTTC.

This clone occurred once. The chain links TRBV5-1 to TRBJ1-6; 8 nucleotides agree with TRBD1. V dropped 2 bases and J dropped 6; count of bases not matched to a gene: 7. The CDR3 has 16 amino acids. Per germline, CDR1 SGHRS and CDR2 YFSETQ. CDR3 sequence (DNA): TGCGCCAGCAGCTTTGCGACAGGGGCTTTTAATTCACCCCTCCACTTT. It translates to CASSFATGAFNSPLHF.

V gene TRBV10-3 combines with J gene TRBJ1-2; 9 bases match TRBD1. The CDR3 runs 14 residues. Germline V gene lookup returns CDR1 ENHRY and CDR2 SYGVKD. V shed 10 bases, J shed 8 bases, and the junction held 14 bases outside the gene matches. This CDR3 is CATREPGTGYGYTF. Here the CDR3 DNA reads TGTGCCACCCGCGAACCCGGGACAGGGTACGGCTACACCTTC.

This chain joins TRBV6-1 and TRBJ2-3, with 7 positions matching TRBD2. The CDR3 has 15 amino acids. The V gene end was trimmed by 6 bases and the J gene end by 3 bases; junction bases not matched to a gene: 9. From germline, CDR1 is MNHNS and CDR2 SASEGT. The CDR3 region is CASSEGGRGTDTQYF. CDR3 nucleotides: TGTGCCAGCAGCGAGGGCGGGAGAGGAACAGATACGCAGTATTTT.

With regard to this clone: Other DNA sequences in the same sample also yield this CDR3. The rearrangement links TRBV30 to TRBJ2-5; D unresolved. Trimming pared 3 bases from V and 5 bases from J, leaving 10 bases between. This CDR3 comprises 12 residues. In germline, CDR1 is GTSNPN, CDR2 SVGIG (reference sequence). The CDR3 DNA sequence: TGTGCCTGGAGCCTCCTGGGGGAGACCCAGTACTTC. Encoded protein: CAWSLLGETQYF.

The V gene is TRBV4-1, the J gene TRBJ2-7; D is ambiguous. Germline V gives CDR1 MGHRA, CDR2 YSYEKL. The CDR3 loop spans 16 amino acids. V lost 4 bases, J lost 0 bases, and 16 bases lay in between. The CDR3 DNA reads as TGCGCCAGCAGCCGGGATTCCTCCGTTGCCTCCTACGAGCAGTACTTC. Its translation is CASSRDSSVASYEQYF.

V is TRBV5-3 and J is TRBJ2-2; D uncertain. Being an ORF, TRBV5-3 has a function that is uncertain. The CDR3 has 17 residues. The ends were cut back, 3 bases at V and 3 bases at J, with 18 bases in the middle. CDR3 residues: CARSSPCGGRYTGELFF. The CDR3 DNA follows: TGTGCCAGAAGCTCTCCGTGTGGTGGCCGATACACCGGGGAGCTGTTTTTT.

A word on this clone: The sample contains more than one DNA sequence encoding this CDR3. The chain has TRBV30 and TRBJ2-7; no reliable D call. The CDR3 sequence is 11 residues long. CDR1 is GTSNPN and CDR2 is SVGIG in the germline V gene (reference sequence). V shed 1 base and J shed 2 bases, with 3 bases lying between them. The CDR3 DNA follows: TGTGCCTGGAGTGCTACCTACGAGCAGTACTTC. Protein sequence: CAWSATYEQYF.

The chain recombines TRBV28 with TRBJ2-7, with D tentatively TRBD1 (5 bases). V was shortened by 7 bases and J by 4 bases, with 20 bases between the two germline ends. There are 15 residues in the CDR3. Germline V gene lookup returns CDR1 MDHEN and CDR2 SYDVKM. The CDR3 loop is CASKTPDSDPYEQYF. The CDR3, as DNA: TGTGCCAGCAAGACCCCCGACAGTGACCCTTACGAGCAGTACTTC.

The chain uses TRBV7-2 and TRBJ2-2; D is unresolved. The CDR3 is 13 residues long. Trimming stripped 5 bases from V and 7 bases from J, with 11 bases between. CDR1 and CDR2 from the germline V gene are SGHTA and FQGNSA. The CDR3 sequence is CASSRGPYGELFF. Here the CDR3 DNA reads TGTGCCAGCAGCCGTGGACCTTACGGGGAGCTGTTTTTT.

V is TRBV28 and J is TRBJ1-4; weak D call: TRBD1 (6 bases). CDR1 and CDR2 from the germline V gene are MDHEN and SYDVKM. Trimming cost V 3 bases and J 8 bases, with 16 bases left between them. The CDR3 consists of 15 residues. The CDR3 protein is CASSLGGPAGEKLFF. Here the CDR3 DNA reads TGTGCCAGCAGTTTGGGGGGGCCGGCCGGAGAAAAACTGTTTTTT.

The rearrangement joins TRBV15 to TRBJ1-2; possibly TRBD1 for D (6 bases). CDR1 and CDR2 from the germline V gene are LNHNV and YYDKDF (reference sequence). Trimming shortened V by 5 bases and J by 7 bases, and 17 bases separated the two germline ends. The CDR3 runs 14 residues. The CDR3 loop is CATSEGGTLGGYTF. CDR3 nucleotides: TGTGCCACCAGCGAAGGGGGAACTCTGGGTGGCTACACCTTC.

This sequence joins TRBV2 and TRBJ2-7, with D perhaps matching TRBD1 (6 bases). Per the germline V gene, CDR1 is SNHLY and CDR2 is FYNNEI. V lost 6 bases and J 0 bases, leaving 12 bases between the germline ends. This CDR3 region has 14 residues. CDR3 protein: CASRPQGSSYEQYF. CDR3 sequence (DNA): TGTGCCAGCAGACCACAGGGAAGCTCCTACGAGCAGTACTTC. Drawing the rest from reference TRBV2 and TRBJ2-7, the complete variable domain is EPEVTQTPSHQVTQMGQEVILRCVPISNHLYFYWYRQILGQKVEFLVSFYNNEISEKSEIFDDQFSVERPDGSNFTLKIRSTKLEDSAMYFCASRPQGSSYEQYFGPGTRLTVT.

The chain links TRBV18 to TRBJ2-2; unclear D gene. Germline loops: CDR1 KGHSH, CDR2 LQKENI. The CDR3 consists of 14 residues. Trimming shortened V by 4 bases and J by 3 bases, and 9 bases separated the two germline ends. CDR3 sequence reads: CASSQDGYTGELFF. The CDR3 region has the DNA TGTGCCAGCTCACAAGACGGATACACCGGGGAGCTGTTTTTT.